The present T cell receptor (beta chain) was sequenced within a study of cytomegalovirus exposure and HLA in healthy donors. Findings of the study overall: Near-uniform donor sequencing depth was presumed by presence/absence analyses. Fewer N-insertions than the approximately 680-donor mean were reportedly shown by an Asian-associated ancestry cluster in a later analysis. A list of 150 to 200 TCR beta chains associated with cytomegalovirus was given.

The CDR3 loop spans 13 amino acids. In germline, CDR1 is SEHNR, CDR2 FQNEAQ (reference sequence). With 3 bases removed from V and 3 bases from J, the gap between germline ends came to 6 bases. Concerning this clone: Its antigen is still unknown.

In the PCR, 60 Vbeta and 13 Jbeta primers were used. Sequenced by immunoSEQ multiplex PCR; TCRdb stores in-frame clones only, minus some. The sample shows 150,000 or so clones, 75% of them seen only once. This TCR was sampled from a man in his forties in good health and CMV-seronegative. Source material: PBMCs. This chain links TRBV7-9 with TRBJ2-1, with D perhaps matching TRBD1 (5 bases). CDR3 nucleotide sequence: TGTGCCAGCAGCTTGCAGGGCTACAATGAGCAGTTCTTC. It yields the protein CASSLQGYNEQFF.